The next 31 T cell receptor beta chains were all read from a single sample in a study of cytotoxic CD8 clonotypes in ibrutinib-treated CLL. Generated by immunoSEQ multiplex PCR, the TCRdb table keeps only in-frame clones and is missing some. The table records about 130,000 clones, about 78% of them present only once. Material: PBMCs, obtained after 24 months of ibrutinib treatment. Every receptor here comes from a human donor with chronic lymphocytic leukemia.

The genes are TRBV11-3 and TRBJ1-3; tentatively, D is TRBD1 (5 bases). V was trimmed by 5 bases and J by 4 bases, leaving 18 bases between them. Per the germline V gene, CDR1 is SGHNT and CDR2 is YENEEA. The CDR3 extends over 16 amino acids. The CDR3 bases are TGTGCCAGCAGCCCTGACGAGGCAGGGAGAGGAAACACCATATATTTT. Translating it yields CASSPDEAGRGNTIYF.

The DNA of the CDR3 is TGTGCCAGCAGGACTTGGAGCACAGATACGCAGTATTTT. Protein product: CASRTWSTDTQYF. The chain is built from TRBV27 and TRBJ2-3; D ambiguous. This CDR3 spans 13 amino acids. Germline V CDR1 and CDR2: MNHEY, SMNVEV (reference sequence). The germline V and J ends were trimmed by 6 bases and 0 bases, with 7 bases remaining between them.

CDR3: CASSPGEYNEQFF. In DNA, the CDR3 is TGTGCCAGCAGCCCCGGGGAGTACAATGAGCAGTTCTTC. This chain links TRBV7-2 with TRBJ2-1; the D gene is possibly TRBD2 (5 bases). The CDR3 length is 13 residues. The V gene lost 5 bases and the J gene lost 4 bases, with 9 bases spanning the gap. Germline values: CDR1 SGHTA, CDR2 FQGNSA.

This clone has only a few counts. The rearrangement links TRBV5-8 to TRBJ2-3, with 10 nucleotides matching TRBD1. Germline trimming cut 6 bases from V and 1 base from J; bases unmatched to any gene: 5. Germline V gives CDR1 SGHTS, CDR2 YDEGEE. The length of the CDR3 is 15 residues. The CDR3 coding sequence is TGTGCCAGCACCCCCGGGACAGGGGGCACAGATACGCAGTATTTT. It yields the protein CASTPGTGGTDTQYF.

The CDR3 DNA follows: TGTGCCAGCAGTTTACCTGCGGGCCTGGGGACTGAAGCTTTCTTT. This sequence encodes CASSLPAGLGTEAFF. This chain connects TRBV28 to TRBJ1-1, with D hard to call. Germline CDR1 reads MDHEN; CDR2 reads SYDVKM. V dropped 2 bases and J dropped 5 bases, with 15 bases sitting between them. CDR3 size: 15 residues.

This rearrangement joins TRBV13 to TRBJ1-1; 7 bases agree with TRBD1. With 6 bases clipped from V and 1 base from J, the junction kept 8 bases outside the gene matches. The CDR3 runs to 15 residues. CDR1 and CDR2 from the germline V gene are PRHDT and FYEKMQ (reference sequence). CDR3 amino acids: CASSFPDRANTEAFF. CDR3 in DNA: TGTGCCAGCAGTTTTCCCGACAGGGCGAACACTGAAGCTTTCTTT.

The chain combines TRBV2 with TRBJ2-3; tentative D call: TRBD1 (6 bases). The CDR3 consists of 12 residues. Looked up from germline, CDR1 is SNHLY and CDR2 is FYNNEI. V lost 1 base, J lost 11 bases, and 10 bases lay in between. In DNA form, the CDR3 reads TGTGCCAGCAGTGAAGGGACAGAACGGCAGTATTTT. Translated, it gives CASSEGTERQYF.

V and J are TRBV5-1 and TRBJ2-2, with D maybe TRBD2 (5 bases). This CDR3 is built from 17 residues. The V end lost 0 bases, the J end lost 5 bases, and 17 bases lay between the germline ends. From germline, CDR1 is SGHRS and CDR2 YFSETQ. The CDR3 DNA reads as TGCGCCAGCAGCTTGGCCTGGGGAGCATTTGGGACCGGGGAGCTGTTTTTT. Translating gives CASSLAWGAFGTGELFF.

The rearrangement links TRBV9 to TRBJ1-3; D is perhaps TRBD1 (6 bases). V dropped 4 bases and J dropped 4 bases, with 9 bases sitting between them. The germline V gene has CDR1 SGDLS and CDR2 YYNGEE. This CDR3 has 13 residues. CDR3 in DNA: TGTGCCAGCAGCCCGGGGACAGGAAACACCATATATTTT. Translation: CASSPGTGNTIYF.

The genes are TRBV7-3 and TRBJ2-4; TRBD2 might be the D (7 bases). The germline V and J ends were trimmed by 5 bases and 8 bases, with 13 bases remaining between them. In germline, CDR1 is SGHTA, CDR2 FQGTGA. The CDR3 loop spans 13 amino acids. This CDR3 is CASSPGGGDIQYF. The DNA of the CDR3 is TGTGCCAGCAGCCCCGGAGGGGGGGACATTCAGTACTTC.

This chain links TRBV10-3 with TRBJ1-4; D is perhaps TRBD1 (5 bases). The CDR3 contains 14 residues. The germline gives CDR1 ENHRY, CDR2 SYGVKD. V shed 10 bases and J shed 4 bases, with 16 bases lying between them. The CDR3 nucleotides read TGTGCCACGAGACTGGGACCGATTAATGAAAAACTGTTTTTT. Translation: CATRLGPINEKLFF.

To note about this clone: Other DNA sequences within the sample encode an identical CDR3. The rearrangement uses TRBV11-3 and TRBJ2-7; D unresolved. Trimming pared 5 bases from V and 6 bases from J, leaving 14 bases between. The CDR3 sequence is 13 residues long. Germline CDR1 is SGHNT and CDR2 is YENEEA. CDR3 region: CASSMTRVGEQYF. Here the CDR3 DNA reads TGTGCCAGCAGCATGACAAGGGTTGGCGAGCAGTACTTC.

The J gene is TRBJ2-7, the V gene TRBV10-3; D might be TRBD1 (6 bases). V lost 6 bases and J lost 3, with 15 bases in between. CDR3 length: 14 amino acids. Germline assignment: CDR1 ENHRY and CDR2 SYGVKD. The CDR3 is CAISQRQALYEQYF. The CDR3 region has the DNA TGTGCCATCAGCCAAAGACAGGCGCTCTACGAGCAGTACTTC.

This rearrangement joins TRBV28 to TRBJ1-3; 9 positions agree with TRBD1. V gave up 7 bases and J gave up 4 bases; unmatched junction bases: 11. CDR3 length: 16 amino acids. Germline CDR1 MDHEN, CDR2 SYDVKM. The CDR3 here is CASTSPGQGAGNTIYF. DNA of the CDR3: TGTGCCAGCACTTCCCCGGGACAGGGAGCCGGAAACACCATATATTTT.

The chain couples TRBV25-1 to TRBJ1-1; 8 bases fit TRBD1. The germline gives CDR1 MGHDK, CDR2 SYGVNS. The CDR3 is 15 amino acids. Trimming took 3 bases from V and 4 from J; bases not matched to a gene: 7. The CDR3 reads CASSDSSRGLTEAFF. The CDR3 DNA sequence: TGTGCCAGCAGTGACTCGTCCAGGGGGCTCACTGAAGCTTTCTTT.

The count of this clone is one. J is TRBJ1-1 and V is TRBV28; the match to TRBD1 covers 10 bases. J lost 3 bases, V lost 8 bases, and 6 bases had no gene match. Per the germline V gene, CDR1 is MDHEN and CDR2 is SYDVKM. The CDR3 extends over 14 amino acids. CDR3 in DNA: TGTGCCAGCGCTTCCGGACAGGGGGACACTGAAGCTTTCTTT. Its translation: CASASGQGDTEAFF.

This chain connects TRBV5-1 to TRBJ1-1; a possible D gene is TRBD1 (5 bases). Per the germline V gene, CDR1 is SGHRS and CDR2 is YFSETQ. The CDR3 runs to 13 residues. Trimming left V 7 bases short and J 4 bases short, with 14 bases between. The CDR3 DNA is TGCGCCAGCGGAAGACGAAGGGGCACTGAAGCTTTCTTT. Translation gives CASGRRRGTEAFF.

This chain uses TRBV30 with TRBJ1-2; tentative D call: TRBD1 (5 bases). Germline CDR1 GTSNPN, CDR2 SVGIG (reference sequence). Trimming took off 3 bases at V and 9 bases at J, with 11 bases between the two ends. The CDR3 contains 11 residues. This chain's CDR3 is CAWSAPGRYTF. The CDR3 nucleotides are TGTGCCTGGAGCGCCCCGGGACGCTACACCTTC.

This clone was found a few times. DNA of the CDR3: TGTGCCTGGAGTGTACGGGCCCACCTCCACTTT. This sequence encodes CAWSVRAHLHF. This chain connects TRBV30 to TRBJ1-6; D is unresolved. CDR3 length: 11 amino acids. The V gene's germline CDR1 is GTSNPN and CDR2 SVGIG (reference sequence). Trimming removed 0 bases at V and 15 bases at J, with 9 bases between.

The rearrangement joins TRBV7-2 to TRBJ2-7; 8 bases align to TRBD2. Germline assignment: CDR1 SGHTA and CDR2 FQGNSA. The CDR3 extends over 18 amino acids. V lost 5 bases and J lost 3; bases outside the gene matches: 18. CDR3 in DNA: TGTGCCAGCAGCCCCCGGGGTCGGCCGGGAGGGTTCATCTACGAGCAGTACTTC. It translates to CASSPRGRPGGFIYEQYF.

The J gene is TRBJ2-1, the V gene TRBV6-5, with D possibly TRBD1 on 5 matching bases. Trimming pared 8 bases from V and 9 bases from J, leaving 14 bases between. This CDR3 has 12 amino acids. From germline, CDR1 is MNHEY and CDR2 SVGAGI. The CDR3 nucleotides read TGTGCCAGCCATACACCTAGGGGTGAGCAGTTCTTC. It yields the protein CASHTPRGEQFF.

The chain is built from TRBV9 and TRBJ2-2; no firm D call. The germline gives CDR1 SGDLS, CDR2 YYNGEE. The CDR3 has 13 residues. Trimming removed 4 bases from V and 2 bases from J, with 6 bases in between. In DNA form, the CDR3 reads TGTGCCAGCAGCCTTATAAACACCGGGGAGCTGTTTTTT. Translating gives CASSLINTGELFF.

This clone occurred a few times. The chain links TRBV27 to TRBJ1-3; D call uncertain. With 3 bases removed from V and 0 bases from J, the gap between germline ends came to 3 bases. Germline CDR1 and CDR2: MNHEY and SMNVEV (reference sequence). The CDR3 consists of 13 residues. CDR3 DNA: TGTGCCAGCAGTTTCAGCTCTGGAAACACCATATATTTT. As protein: CASSFSSGNTIYF.

This clone was seen once. CDR3 region: CASSLGGTTIYGYTF. CDR3 bases: TGCGCCAGCAGCTTGGGGGGGACAACAATCTATGGCTACACCTTC. This chain uses TRBV5-1 with TRBJ1-2; possible D gene TRBD1, 6 bases. The length of the CDR3 is 15 residues. Germline lookup yields CDR1 SGHRS and CDR2 YFSETQ. V lost 0 bases and J 4 bases, leaving 13 bases between the germline ends. The complete variable domain, with remaining parts taken from reference TRBV5-1 and TRBJ1-2, reads KAGVTQTPRYLIKTRGQQVTLSCSPISGHRSVSWYQQTPGQGLQFLFEYFSETQRNKGNFPGRFSGRQFSNSRSEMNVSTLELGDSALYLCASSLGGTTIYGYTFGSGTRLTVV.

The rearrangement joins TRBV5-1 to TRBJ1-2, with 8 nucleotides matching TRBD1. V lost 4 bases, J lost 5 bases, and 4 bases stayed unmatched. Germline CDR1 reads SGHRS; CDR2 reads YFSETQ. The CDR3 runs to 13 residues. The CDR3 nucleotides read TGCGCCAGCAGCGGACAGGGCTTGTATGGCTACACCTTC. The encoded protein is CASSGQGLYGYTF.

In regard to this clone: One end of the junction varies from germline; a read error may be responsible. The J gene is TRBJ2-2, the V gene TRBV7-7; TRBD1 agrees at 9 bases. CDR1 is SSHAT and CDR2 is FNYEAQ in the germline V gene (reference sequence). The CDR3 sequence is 14 residues long. CDR3 nucleotides: TGTGCTAGCAGCCCCGGGACAGGGCCCGGGGAGCTGTTTTTT. Its translation is CASSPGTGPGELFF.

V gene TRBV7-2 combines with J gene TRBJ2-1, with 7 bases lining up with TRBD2. With V trimmed by 1 base and J by 9 bases, 12 bases remained unmatched. The germline V gene encodes CDR1 SGHTA and CDR2 FQGNSA. The CDR3 is 16 amino acids. CDR3: CASSLVVRDRGGEQFF. In nucleotides, the CDR3 is TGTGCCAGCAGCTTAGTAGTGCGGGATCGCGGGGGTGAGCAGTTCTTC.

A note on this clone: The sample has other DNA sequences that encode this CDR3 too. J is TRBJ2-3 and V is TRBV9; weak D call: TRBD2 (6 bases). CDR1 is SGDLS, CDR2 YYNGEE, per germline. This CDR3 is built from 13 residues. V was trimmed by 1 base and J by 4 bases, leaving 7 bases between them. This CDR3 reads CASSVPGADTQYF. The DNA of the CDR3 is TGTGCCAGCAGCGTACCGGGGGCAGATACGCAGTATTTT.

The chain couples TRBV6-5 to TRBJ2-3, with 11 bases matching TRBD1. The CDR3 loop spans 13 amino acids. With 5 bases clipped from V and 9 bases from J, the junction kept 4 bases outside the gene matches. CDR1 is MNHEY, CDR2 SVGAGI, per germline. The DNA for the CDR3 is TGTGCCAGCAGTGCGGGACAGGGGGGCACGCAGTATTTT. Its translation is CASSAGQGGTQYF.

Remarks on this clone: This CDR3 is also generated by other DNA sequences in the sample. V gene TRBV6-5 combines with J gene TRBJ2-7; TRBD2 matches at 7 bases. Per germline, CDR1 MNHEY and CDR2 SVGAGI. This CDR3 region has 14 residues. V lost 2 bases, J lost 2 bases, and 3 bases stayed unmatched. The CDR3 DNA follows: TGTGCCAGCAGTTACGGGGGGGAAACCTACGAGCAGTACTTC. Translation: CASSYGGETYEQYF.

The chain uses TRBV4-3 and TRBJ2-1, with D perhaps matching TRBD2 (6 bases). The germline CDR1 and CDR2 sequences are LGHNA and YSLEER. The length of the CDR3 is 15 residues. Trimming removed 4 bases at V and 4 bases at J, with 14 bases between. CDR3: CASSRLEGGYNEQFF. CDR3 in DNA: TGCGCCAGCAGCCGATTGGAGGGCGGGTACAATGAGCAGTTCTTC.